This T cell receptor (beta chain) was retrieved from a study of technical replicates of blood from a handful of donors. This clone occurred once. The CDR3 has 15 amino acids. Trimming at V came to 5 bases and at J to 5 bases, leaving 11 bases not matched to a gene. Germline V gene lookup returns CDR1 SGHTA and CDR2 FQGTGA. Data came from immunoSEQ multiplex PCR; TCRdb stores just in-frame clones and leaves some out. The sample includes about 59,000 clones, roughly 95% of them seen just once. The sample was PBMCs. The clonotype originates from a human donor in good health. Some clones in this sample may be carry-over from other donors' samples. The rearrangement links TRBV7-3 to TRBJ2-5, with TRBD2 matching over 7 bases. The CDR3 bases are TGTGCCAGCAGCCCCCAAGCGGGAAGGGCGGAGACCCAGTACTTC. Translating it yields CASSPQAGRAETQYF.